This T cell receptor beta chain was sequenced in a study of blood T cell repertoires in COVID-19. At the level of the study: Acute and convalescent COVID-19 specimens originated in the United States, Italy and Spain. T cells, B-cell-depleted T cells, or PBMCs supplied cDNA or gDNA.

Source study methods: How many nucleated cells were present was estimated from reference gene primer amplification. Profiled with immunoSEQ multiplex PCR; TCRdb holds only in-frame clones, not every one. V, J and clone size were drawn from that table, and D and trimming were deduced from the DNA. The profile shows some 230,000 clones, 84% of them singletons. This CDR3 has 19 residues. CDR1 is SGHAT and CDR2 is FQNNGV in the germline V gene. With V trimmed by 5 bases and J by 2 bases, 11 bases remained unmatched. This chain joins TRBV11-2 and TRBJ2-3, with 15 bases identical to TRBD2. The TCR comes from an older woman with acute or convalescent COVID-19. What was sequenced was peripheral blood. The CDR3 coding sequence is TGTGCCAGCAGCCCCTTTAGCGGGACTAGCGGGGGGACCACAGATACGCAGTATTTT. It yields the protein CASSPFSGTSGGTTDTQYF.